This TCR beta chain was recorded in a study of cytomegalovirus exposure and HLA in healthy donors. There are a few counts of this clone. Its specificity is unknown. Study results and caveats: When presence/absence was analysed, sequencing depth was taken to be roughly uniform across donors. A missense variant in DCLRE1C was later tied to TCR beta V- and J-gene trimming. Accurate prediction of most subjects' HLA-A and HLA-B alleles from TCR beta sequences was reported.

PCR employed 60 Vbeta and 13 Jbeta primers. Measured with immunoSEQ multiplex PCR; TCRdb has only the in-frame clones, and not every one. The table shows around 150,000 clones, with about 68% occurring only once. Donors consisted of healthy bone marrow donors. Sequenced sample: PBMCs. The source is a human donor in good health.

CDR3 residues: CASSLVPAGGNTIYF. CDR3 nucleotides: TGTGCCAGCAGCTTAGTCCCGGCAGGCGGAAACACCATATATTTT. This rearrangement joins TRBV7-9 to TRBJ1-3, with unresolved D. The CDR3 spans 15 residues. With 1 base removed from V and 4 bases from J, the gap between germline ends came to 11 bases. The germline V gene has CDR1 SEHNR and CDR2 FQNEAQ (reference sequence).